This TCR beta chain is from a study of PD-1 blockade in classical Hodgkin lymphoma (dated by TCRdb to about 2020). Regarding the study in general: Nivolumab dosing was 3 mg/kg intravenously every 2 weeks, continuing until either disease progression or unacceptable toxicity. A peripheral blood immune signature of response to PD-1 blockade in classical Hodgkin lymphoma was defined using TCR beta sequencing and CyTOF. The study at large found these results: Trial patients achieving complete response had baseline diversity similar to newly diagnosed patients, whereas partial responders and progressors had significantly lower diversity. The study was limited to a single clinical trial cohort, and causes of repertoire differences, possibly disease activity or prior therapy, remained undefined. Lower diversity was seen in patients whose nivolumab began less than 1 year after ASCT, and these patients were left out of later analyses so that immune reconstitution would not confound the results. Newly diagnosed patients were reported to have lower baseline TCR diversity than healthy donors, and relapsed/refractory patients were reported to have lower baseline TCR diversity still. By C4D1, a significant rise was seen in CD4+ TCR diversity but not in CD8+ TCR diversity (p=0.0027 vs p=0.16), and the rise was most apparent among complete responders (p=0.02).

Genomic DNA was isolated using the Qiagen DNeasy kit from unsorted PBMCs as well as from negatively selected CD4+ and CD8+ fractions. Using primers that anneal to V and J segments, immunoSEQ multiplex PCR amplified the TCR beta CDR3 regions. Amplification bias was minimized using a synthetic immune receptor repertoire, and residual bias was removed computationally after sequencing. Per the original workflow: Custom Python scripts were used to quantify repertoire diversity as the Shannon entropy index. Unsorted, CD4+ and CD8+ repertoires were analyzed separately, except in combined analyses where CD4+ and CD8+ sequences were merged in silico. A clone was considered expanded if an increase in frequency of at least 2-fold after treatment relative to C1D1 was found, and a pseudocount of 0.5 was applied to clones undetected at baseline. Singleton clones were defined as clones with 0 or 1 copy at C1D1, and non-singleton clones were defined as clones with 2 or more copies. Clones expanded in unsorted samples were annotated as CD4+, CD8+ or unknown by matching protein sequences in sorted samples from the same patient. Diversity changes from C1D1 to C4D1 were tested in paired samples using Wilcoxon tests. TCRdb retrieved this table from immuneACCESS and kept in-frame rearrangements only. Not all clones are present; in checked studies, unresolved V genes account for under half, and no reason is known for the remainder. V, J and clone size derive from that table, while D and trimming were established from the DNA sequence. Across this sample there are 45,000 to 65,000 clones, with around 73% seen only once. Over 13% of the sample rests with the top ten.

This clone was observed a few times. Its antigen has not been determined. Nothing much larger sits one base from this clone, and base qualities are not available. Via the germline V gene, CDR1 is SNHLY and CDR2 FYNNEI. From the cysteine through the phenylalanine, the CDR3 covers 12 amino acids. The read is trimmed to its CDR3 DNA, 36 bases read in frame from base 1. V sheds 3 bases and J sheds 8 bases, leaving 10 bases between their ends. The time point label here, explained by the study, means: cycle 2 day 1 (C2D1) of nivolumab. Every trial patient had relapsed after autologous stem cell transplantation, and cohorts A, B and C differed in prior brentuximab vedotin exposure. The trial cohort was composed of about 58 patients with relapsed/refractory classical Hodgkin lymphoma, for whom complete response, partial response or progressive disease was recorded as best overall response. In the multi-cohort phase II CheckMate 205 trial, trial patients received single-agent nivolumab. An independent review committee assessed best overall response by applying the 2007 International Working Group response criteria. Trial PBMCs were obtained immediately prior to nivolumab initiation (C1D1) and on therapy at cycle 2 day 1 and cycle 4 day 1. Peripheral blood was collected in 8 mL Vacutainer Cell Preparation Tubes, from which PBMCs were isolated by centrifugation and then cryopreserved.

The sequencing here drew on peripheral blood mononuclear cells (PBMCs), taken before the second cycle of nivolumab. The sequence was collected from a human donor with classical Hodgkin lymphoma. The rearranged segments are TRBV2 and TRBJ2-5, with TRBD1 perhaps the D gene, on 7 matching bases. The DNA sequence follows: TGTGCCAGCAGTGAGCAGGGGGGAACCCAGTACTTC. Its protein reads: CASSEQGGTQYF.